The 10 T cell receptor beta chains given below trace back to one sample, sequenced in a study of blood T cell repertoires in COVID-19. This table comes from immunoSEQ multiplex PCR, and its TCRdb copy is limited to in-frame clones, with some not included. The sample consists of 80,000 to 90,000 clones, roughly four fifths of them appearing once. What was sequenced was peripheral blood. Receptors originate from a woman older than 75 with acute or convalescent COVID-19.

This sequence joins TRBV2 and TRBJ1-4, with D maybe TRBD1 (5 bases). This CDR3 comprises 18 residues. The germline CDR1 and CDR2 sequences are SNHLY and FYNNEI. V was pared by 8 bases and J by 2 bases, with 24 bases between. The CDR3 DNA is TGTGCCAGCGGACTATTGAGAAAGGGGAGGGTGACTAATGAAAAACTGTTTTTT. Protein sequence: CASGLLRKGRVTNEKLFF.

The chain employs TRBV18 and TRBJ1-6; 9 bases fit TRBD1. CDR1 is KGHSH, CDR2 LQKENI, per germline. Losses at the gene ends were 4 bases for V and 14 bases for J; bases not matched to a gene: 9. The CDR3 is made up of 14 amino acids. CDR3 DNA: TGTGCCAGCTCACAAAGGACAGGGGATGAGGCCCTCCACTTT. Its protein is CASSQRTGDEALHF.

The chain recombines TRBV27 with TRBJ1-4, with D perhaps TRBD1 (6 bases). The CDR3 totals 15 residues. V was cut by 3 bases and J by 4 bases, with 12 bases left in between. CDR1 is MNHEY, CDR2 SMNVEV, per germline (reference sequence). CDR3 region: CASSLSRTDNEKLFF. DNA for the CDR3: TGTGCCAGCAGTTTGTCCAGGACAGATAATGAAAAACTGTTTTTT. Full variable domain (remainder filled in from reference TRBV27 and TRBJ1-4): EAQVTQNPRYLITVTGKKLTVTCSQNMNHEYMSWYRQDPGLGLRQIYYSMNVEVTDKGDVPEGYKVSRKEKRNFPLILESPSPNQTSLYFCASSLSRTDNEKLFFGSGTQLSVL.

The chain uses TRBV21-1 and TRBJ1-1; TRBD1, the table's D call, lacks a check against the DNA. TRBV21-1 is annotated as a pseudogene. The CDR3 is 15 amino acids. The CDR3 is CASRTTGVMNTEAFF. Written as DNA, the CDR3 is TGTGCCAGCAGAACGACAGGGGTTATGAACACTGAAGCTTTCTTT.

The chain has TRBV3-1 (or the pseudogene TRBV3-2) and TRBJ2-3; weak D call: TRBD1 (6 bases). Per germline, CDR1 LGHDT and CDR2 YNNKEL (reference sequence). Trimming took 6 bases from V and 3 from J, leaving 10 bases between them. The CDR3 runs to 13 residues. The CDR3 DNA sequence: TGTGCCAGCAGTCGAGGGGGTACAGATACGCAGTATTTT. Translated: CASSRGGTDTQYF.

The V call is TRBV28, the J call TRBJ1-6; TRBD1 might be the D (6 bases). CDR1 is MDHEN and CDR2 is SYDVKM in the germline V gene. V dropped 1 base and J dropped 8 bases, with 9 bases sitting between them. The CDR3 runs to 14 residues. CDR3 sequence: CASSLLGAHSPLHF. CDR3 nucleotides: TGTGCCAGCAGTTTATTGGGGGCCCATTCACCCCTCCACTTT.

The V gene is TRBV19, the J gene TRBJ1-5; tentative D call: TRBD1 (5 bases). Germline V gives CDR1 LNHDA, CDR2 SQIVND (reference sequence). The CDR3 loop spans 13 amino acids. The germline V and J ends were trimmed by 0 bases and 11 bases, with 11 bases remaining between them. CDR3 loop: CASSIDNRRAQHF. CDR3 nucleotide sequence: TGTGCCAGTAGTATAGATAACAGGCGAGCCCAGCATTTT.

This clone showed up just a few times. This chain connects TRBV6-5 to TRBJ1-3, with a tentative D call TRBD1 (6 bases). CDR3 length equals 12 residues. Looked up from germline, CDR1 is MNHEY and CDR2 is SVGAGI. Trimming took off 8 bases at V and 4 bases at J, with 9 bases between the two ends. This chain's CDR3 is CASHTGGNTIYF. DNA of the CDR3: TGTGCCAGCCATACAGGGGGAAACACCATATATTTT.

This chain uses TRBV20-1 with TRBJ2-1; 8 positions agree with TRBD1. The J segment lost 12 bases and the V segment lost 3 bases, leaving 4 bases of the junction unmatched. Germline V gene data show CDR1 as DFQATT and CDR2 as SNEGSKA (reference sequence). This CDR3 spans 11 amino acids. The CDR3 DNA is TGCAGTGCTAGTACCGGGACAGGGCAGTTCTTC. It yields the protein CSASTGTGQFF.

This chain joins TRBV6-5 and TRBJ2-3, with D perhaps matching TRBD2 (6 bases). Germline values: CDR1 MNHEY, CDR2 SVGAGI. The CDR3 extends over 14 amino acids. V was pared by 6 bases and J by 2 bases, with 12 bases between. The CDR3 DNA reads TGTGCCAGCAGGCATAGCGGACCCACAGATACGCAGTATTTT. Translating gives CASRHSGPTDTQYF.